This TCR beta chain stems from a study of CD8+CD57+ T cells in acquired aplastic anemia. As for the study in general: Mean DNA quantity obtained from sorted CD4+ and CD8+ cells was around 2.9 ug.

This CDR3 comprises 14 residues. Germline V CDR1 and CDR2: SNHLY, FYNNEI. The J segment lost 1 base and the V segment lost 10 bases, leaving 8 bases of the junction unmatched. Investigators profiled TCR beta VDJ and CDR3 from genomic DNA template. TCRdb fed the reads into MiXCR, producing one record per CDR3 protein. The sample has some 220,000 distinct CDR3 sequences, roughly 35% seen once. In its sample, this clonotype was seen many times. The chain couples TRBV2 to TRBJ2-7; TRBD1 agrees at 9 bases. The origin of this receptor is a human donor in good health, serving as a control. The specimen was sorted CD4+, CD8+, or CD8+CD57+ T cells (not recorded which) from PBMCs. The CDR3 nucleotides read TGTGCCACCCGGCCGGGACAGGGATCCTACGAGCAGTACTTC. Translation: CATRPGQGSYEQYF.